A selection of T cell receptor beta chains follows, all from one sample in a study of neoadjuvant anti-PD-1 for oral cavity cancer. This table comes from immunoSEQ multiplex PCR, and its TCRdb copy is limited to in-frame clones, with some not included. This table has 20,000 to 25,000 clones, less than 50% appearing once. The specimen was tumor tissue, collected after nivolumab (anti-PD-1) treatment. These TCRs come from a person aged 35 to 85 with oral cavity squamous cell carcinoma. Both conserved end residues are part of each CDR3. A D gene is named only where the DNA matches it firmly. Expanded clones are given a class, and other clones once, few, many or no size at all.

CASSRSQGVSEAFF TGTGCCAGCTCACGGTCCCAGGGTGTCTCTGAAGCTTTCTTT once TRBV18 - TRBJ1-1
CASSFSADTQYF TGCGCCAGCAGCTTCAGCGCAGATACGCAGTATTTT - TRBV5-1 - TRBJ2-3
CASSSGDGDTQYF TGTGCCAGCAGCTCTGGAGACGGAGATACGCAGTATTTT few TRBV5-5 - TRBJ2-3
CASRKRTDSNQPQHF TGTGCCAGCAGAAAAAGGACAGATAGCAATCAGCCCCAGCATTTT few TRBV28 - TRBJ1-5
CAWRGEASPLHF TGTGCCTGGCGAGGGGAAGCTTCACCCCTCCACTTT - TRBV30 - TRBJ1-6
CASSSGTAWEETQYF TGTGCCAGCAGCTCCGGGACCGCTTGGGAAGAGACCCAGTACTTC many TRBV6-6 - TRBJ2-5
CASSEYRTGAYNSPLHF TGTGCCAGCAGTGAATATAGGACAGGCGCCTATAATTCACCCCTCCACTTT - TRBV2 TRBD1 TRBJ1-6
CASSPTQGRYEQYF TGTGCCAGCAGTCCTACCCAGGGTCGCTACGAGCAGTACTTC few TRBV25-1 - TRBJ2-7
CASGDSNSNQPQHF TGTGCCAGTGGGGACAGTAATAGCAATCAGCCCCAGCATTTT few TRBV6-5 TRBD1 TRBJ1-5
CASSPTPNEKLFF TGTGCCAGCAGCCCGACGCCTAATGAAAAACTGTTTTTT few TRBV7-2 - TRBJ1-4
CASSGTSGTSDTQYF TGTGCCAGCAGCGGGACTAGCGGGACGTCAGATACGCAGTATTTT - TRBV2 TRBD2 TRBJ2-3
CASSLGQAAPMNTEAFF TGCGCCAGCAGCTTGGGACAGGCCGCCCCAATGAACACTGAAGCTTTCTTT - TRBV5-1 - TRBJ1-1
CASSPNVRGQETQYF TGTGCCAGCAGCCCCAATGTCAGGGGACAAGAGACCCAGTACTTC - TRBV7-7 - TRBJ2-5
CATSIYQYGDSPLHF TGTGCCACCAGCATATATCAATATGGGGATTCACCCCTCCACTTT - TRBV15 - TRBJ1-6
CASSRPGTDLYEQYF TGTGCCAGCAGCCGGCCCGGGACAGACTTATACGAGCAGTACTTC few TRBV5-4 TRBD1 TRBJ2-7
CAISEEPRETQYF TGTGCCATCAGTGAGGAACCTCGGGAGACCCAGTACTTC - TRBV10-3 - TRBJ2-5
CASSQDPTFRGQNTEAFF TGCGCCAGCAGCCAAGATCCGACTTTTCGGGGGCAAAACACTGAAGCTTTCTTT medium-sized TRBV4-1 - TRBJ1-1
CASSPPGDSNQPQHF TGTGCCAGCAGCCCTCCGGGGGATAGCAATCAGCCCCAGCATTTT once TRBV7-2 - TRBJ1-5
CASGTNTGELFF TGTGCCAGCGGTACAAACACCGGGGAGCTGTTTTTT - TRBV5-5 - TRBJ2-2
CASRDRGSTGELFF TGTGCCAGTAGGGACAGGGGGAGCACCGGGGAGCTGTTTTTT many TRBV19 TRBD1 TRBJ2-2
CAIGGGFEQYF TGTGCCATTGGAGGGGGCTTCGAGCAGTACTTC few TRBV28 - TRBJ2-7
CASSLETSNQPQHF TGTGCCAGCAGCTTAGAAACCAGCAATCAGCCCCAGCATTTT - TRBV7-2 - TRBJ1-5
CASRTRRQGTYEQYF TGTGCCAGCAGGACTCGTAGACAGGGAACCTACGAGCAGTACTTC few TRBV6-5 TRBD1 TRBJ2-7
CASSYSRDTEAFF TGTGCCAGCAGTTACTCGAGGGACACTGAAGCTTTCTTT few TRBV6-6 - TRBJ1-1
CASSQRSSPLHF TGTGCCAGCAGCCAGAGAAGTTCACCCCTCCACTTT once TRBV7-2 - TRBJ1-6
CASAGQGWGMNTEAFF TGTGCCAGCGCCGGACAGGGGTGGGGGATGAACACTGAAGCTTTCTTT - TRBV6-6 TRBD1 TRBJ1-1